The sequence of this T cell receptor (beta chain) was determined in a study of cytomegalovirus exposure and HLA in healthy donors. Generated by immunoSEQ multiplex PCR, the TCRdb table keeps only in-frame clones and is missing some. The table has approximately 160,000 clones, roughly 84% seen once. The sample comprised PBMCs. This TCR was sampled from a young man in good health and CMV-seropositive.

As DNA, the CDR3 is TGCGCCAGCAGCTGGGGAGGGGGCTATGGCTACACCTTC. Its translation: CASSWGGGYGYTF. This sequence joins TRBV5-1 and TRBJ1-2; TRBD1 might be the D (6 bases). The V and J ends lost 3 bases and 4 bases respectively, with 10 bases between them. The CDR3 length is 13 residues. CDR1 and CDR2 from the germline V gene are SGHRS and YFSETQ.